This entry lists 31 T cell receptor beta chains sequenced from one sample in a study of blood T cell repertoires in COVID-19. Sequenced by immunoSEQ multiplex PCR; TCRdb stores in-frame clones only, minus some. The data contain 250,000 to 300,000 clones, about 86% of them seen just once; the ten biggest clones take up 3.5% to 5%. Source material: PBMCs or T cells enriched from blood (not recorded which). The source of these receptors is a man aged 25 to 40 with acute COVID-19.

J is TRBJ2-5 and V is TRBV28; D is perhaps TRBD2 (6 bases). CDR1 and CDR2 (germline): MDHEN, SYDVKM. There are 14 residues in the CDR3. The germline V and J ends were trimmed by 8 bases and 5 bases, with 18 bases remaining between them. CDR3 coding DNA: TGTGCCAGCTGCGGAGGGGCCATTGGGGAGACCCAGTACTTC. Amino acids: CASCGGAIGETQYF.

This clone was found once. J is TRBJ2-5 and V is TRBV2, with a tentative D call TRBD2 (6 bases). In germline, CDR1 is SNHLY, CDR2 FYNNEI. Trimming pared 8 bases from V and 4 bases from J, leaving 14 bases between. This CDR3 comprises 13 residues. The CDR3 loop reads CASSRGGGETQYF. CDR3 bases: TGTGCCAGCTCGCGGGGCGGTGGAGAGACCCAGTACTTC.

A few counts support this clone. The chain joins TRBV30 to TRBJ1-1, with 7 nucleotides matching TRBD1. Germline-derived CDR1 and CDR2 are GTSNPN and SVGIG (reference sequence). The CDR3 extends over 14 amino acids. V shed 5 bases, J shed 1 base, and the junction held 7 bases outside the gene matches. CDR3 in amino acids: CAWEDRTPNTEAFF. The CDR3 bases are TGTGCCTGGGAGGACAGGACCCCGAACACTGAAGCTTTCTTT.

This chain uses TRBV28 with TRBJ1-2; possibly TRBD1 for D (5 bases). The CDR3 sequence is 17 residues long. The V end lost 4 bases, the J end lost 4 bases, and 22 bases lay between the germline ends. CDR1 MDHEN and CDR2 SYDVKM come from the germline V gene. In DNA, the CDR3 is TGTGCCAGCAGTTCGGCCCGGGGGAAGGTCGAGGCCTATGGCTACACCTTC. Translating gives CASSSARGKVEAYGYTF.

The CDR3 DNA follows: TGTGCCAGCTCGGGGGGGACAAGAAGCAATCAGCCCCAGCATTTT. Encoded protein: CASSGGTRSNQPQHF. The chain combines TRBV2 with TRBJ1-5; D possibly corresponds to TRBD1 (6 bases). The CDR3 is 15 amino acids. The germline V and J ends were trimmed by 8 bases and 1 base, with 15 bases remaining between them. Germline V gene sequence: CDR1 SNHLY, CDR2 FYNNEI.

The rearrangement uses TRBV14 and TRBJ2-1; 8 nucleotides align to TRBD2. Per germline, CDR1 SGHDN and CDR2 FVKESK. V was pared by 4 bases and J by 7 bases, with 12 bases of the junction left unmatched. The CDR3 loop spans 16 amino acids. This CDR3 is CASSPLAGPARNEQFF. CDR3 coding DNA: TGTGCCAGCAGCCCCCTAGCGGGCCCAGCCCGGAATGAGCAGTTCTTC. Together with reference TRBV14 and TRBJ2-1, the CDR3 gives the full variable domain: EAGVTQFPSHSVIEKGQTVTLRCDPISGHDNLYWYRRVMGKEIKFLLHFVKESKQDESGMPNNRFLAERTGGTYSTLKVQPAELEDSGVYFCASSPLAGPARNEQFFGPGTRLTVL.

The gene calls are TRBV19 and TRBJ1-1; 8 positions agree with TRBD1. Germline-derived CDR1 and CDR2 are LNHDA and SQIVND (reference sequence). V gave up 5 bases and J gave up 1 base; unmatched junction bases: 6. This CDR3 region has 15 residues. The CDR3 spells CASSASGTGNTEAFF. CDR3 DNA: TGTGCCAGTAGTGCCTCCGGGACAGGGAACACTGAAGCTTTCTTT.

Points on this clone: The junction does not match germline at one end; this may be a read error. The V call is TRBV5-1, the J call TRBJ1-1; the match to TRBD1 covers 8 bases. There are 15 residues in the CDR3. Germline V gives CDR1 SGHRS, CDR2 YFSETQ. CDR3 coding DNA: TGTGCCAGCAGCTTGTTTCAGGGGGCGGATACTGAAGCTTTCTTT. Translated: CASSLFQGADTEAFF. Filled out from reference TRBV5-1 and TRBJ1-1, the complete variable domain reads KAGVTQTPRYLIKTRGQQVTLSCSPISGHRSVSWYQQTPGQGLQFLFEYFSETQRNKGNFPGRFSGRQFSNSRSEMNVSTLELGDSALYLCASSLFQGADTEAFFGQGTRLTVV.

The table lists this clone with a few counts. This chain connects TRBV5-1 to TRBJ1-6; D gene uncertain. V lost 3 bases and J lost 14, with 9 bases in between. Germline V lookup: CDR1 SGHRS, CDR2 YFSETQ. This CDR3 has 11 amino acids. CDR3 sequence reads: CASSSGTTLHF. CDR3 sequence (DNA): TGCGCCAGCAGCTCGGGTACTACCCTCCACTTT.

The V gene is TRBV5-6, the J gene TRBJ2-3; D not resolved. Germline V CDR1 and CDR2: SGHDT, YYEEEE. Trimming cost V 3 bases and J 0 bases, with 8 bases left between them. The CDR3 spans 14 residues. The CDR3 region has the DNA TGTGCCAGCAGCTCGGGTTCTAGCACAGATACGCAGTATTTT. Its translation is CASSSGSSTDTQYF. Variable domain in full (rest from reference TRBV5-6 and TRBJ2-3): DAGVTQSPTHLIKTRGQQVTLRCSPKSGHDTVSWYQQALGQGPQFIFQYYEEEERQRGNFPDRFSGHQFPNYSSELNVNALLLGDSALYLCASSSGSSTDTQYFGPGTRLTVL.

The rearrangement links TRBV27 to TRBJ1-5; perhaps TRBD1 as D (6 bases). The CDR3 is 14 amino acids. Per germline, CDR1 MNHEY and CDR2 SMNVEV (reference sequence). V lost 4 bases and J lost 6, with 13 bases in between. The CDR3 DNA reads TGTGCCAGCAGTTCAGGGGCGGCCGGTCAGCCCCAGCATTTT. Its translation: CASSSGAAGQPQHF.

As DNA, the CDR3 is TGTGCCAGCAGTGGCCCTCTTGGGGCTGATCAGCCCCAGCATTTT. Protein product: CASSGPLGADQPQHF. The genes are TRBV28 and TRBJ1-5; D possibly corresponds to TRBD1 (5 bases). Germline V CDR1 and CDR2: MDHEN, SYDVKM. The length of the CDR3 is 15 residues. V was trimmed by 5 bases and J by 5 bases, leaving 16 bases between them. The whole variable domain, remainder taken from reference TRBV28 and TRBJ1-5, is DVKVTQSSRYLVKRTGEKVFLECVQDMDHENMFWYRQDPGLGLRLIYFSYDVKMKEKGDIPEGYSVSREKKERFSLILESASTNQTSMYLCASSGPLGADQPQHFGDGTRLSIL.

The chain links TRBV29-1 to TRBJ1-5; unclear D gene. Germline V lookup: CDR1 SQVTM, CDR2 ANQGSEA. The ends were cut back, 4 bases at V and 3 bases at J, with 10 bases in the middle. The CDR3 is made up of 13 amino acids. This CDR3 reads CSVAGRDNQPQHF. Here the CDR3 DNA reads TGCAGCGTTGCCGGGAGGGACAATCAGCCCCAGCATTTT.

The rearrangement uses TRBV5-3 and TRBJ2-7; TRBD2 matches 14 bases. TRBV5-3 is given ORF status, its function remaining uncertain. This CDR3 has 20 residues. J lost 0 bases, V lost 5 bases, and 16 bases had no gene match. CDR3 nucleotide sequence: TGTGCCAGAAGGTATGAAGGGACTAGCGGGAGTATTCCAAGCTCCTACGAGCAGTACGTC. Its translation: CARRYEGTSGSIPSSYEQYV.

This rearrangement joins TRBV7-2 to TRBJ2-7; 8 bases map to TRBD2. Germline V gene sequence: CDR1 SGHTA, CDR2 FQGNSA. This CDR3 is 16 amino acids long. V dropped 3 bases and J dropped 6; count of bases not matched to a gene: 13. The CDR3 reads CASSLDPGLVISEQYV. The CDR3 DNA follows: TGTGCCAGCAGCTTGGACCCGGGACTAGTAATATCCGAGCAGTACGTC.

The CDR3 spells CASSQELGAGAADTQYF. As DNA, the CDR3 is TGCGCCAGCAGCCAAGAATTGGGAGCGGGAGCGGCAGATACGCAGTATTTT. The chain carries TRBV4-3 and TRBJ2-3, with TRBD2 matching over 8 bases. J lost 4 bases, V lost 0 bases, and 9 bases had no gene match. This CDR3 contains 17 residues. The germline V gene has CDR1 LGHNA and CDR2 YSLEER.

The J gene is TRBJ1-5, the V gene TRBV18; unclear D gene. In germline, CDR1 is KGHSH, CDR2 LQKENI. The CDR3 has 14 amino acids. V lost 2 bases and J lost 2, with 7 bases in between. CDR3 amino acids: CASSPAQGNQPQHF. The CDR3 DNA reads TGTGCCAGCTCACCAGCGCAGGGCAATCAGCCCCAGCATTTT.

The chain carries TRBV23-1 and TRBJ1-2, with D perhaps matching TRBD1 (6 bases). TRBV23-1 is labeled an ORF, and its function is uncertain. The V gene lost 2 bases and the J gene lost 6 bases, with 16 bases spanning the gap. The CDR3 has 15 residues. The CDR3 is CASSQIRPGAHGYTF. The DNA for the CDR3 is TGCGCCAGCAGTCAAATTCGTCCAGGGGCGCATGGCTACACCTTC.

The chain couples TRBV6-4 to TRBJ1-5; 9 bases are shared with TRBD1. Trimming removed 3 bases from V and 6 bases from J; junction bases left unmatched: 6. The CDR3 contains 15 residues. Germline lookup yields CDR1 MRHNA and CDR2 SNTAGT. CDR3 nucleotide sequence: TGTGCCAGCAGTGAGGACAGGGGATTTGGTCAGCCCCAGCATTTT. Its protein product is CASSEDRGFGQPQHF.

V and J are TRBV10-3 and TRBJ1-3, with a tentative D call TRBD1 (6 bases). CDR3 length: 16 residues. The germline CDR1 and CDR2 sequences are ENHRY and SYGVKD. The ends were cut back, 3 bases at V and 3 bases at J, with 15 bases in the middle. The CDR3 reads CAISEPSRGGGNTIYF. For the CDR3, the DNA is TGTGCCATCAGTGAACCATCAAGGGGGGGTGGAAACACCATATATTTT.

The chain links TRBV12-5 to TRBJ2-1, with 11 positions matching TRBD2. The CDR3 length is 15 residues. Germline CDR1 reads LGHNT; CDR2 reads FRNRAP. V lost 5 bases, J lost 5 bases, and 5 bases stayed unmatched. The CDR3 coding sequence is TGTGCTAGTGGTCGGGGACTAGCGGATCACAATGAGCAGTTCTTC. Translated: CASGRGLADHNEQFF.

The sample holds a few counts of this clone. The CDR3 DNA sequence: TGTGCCAGTACCCGCCGGTTTGCGGGAAAGGCAGATACGCAGTATTTT. It encodes CASTRRFAGKADTQYF. The rearrangement uses TRBV19 and TRBJ2-3; D might be TRBD2 (6 bases). The CDR3 loop spans 16 amino acids. Germline-derived CDR1 and CDR2 are LNHDA and SQIVND (reference sequence). Trimming removed 7 bases from V and 4 bases from J, with 21 bases in between.

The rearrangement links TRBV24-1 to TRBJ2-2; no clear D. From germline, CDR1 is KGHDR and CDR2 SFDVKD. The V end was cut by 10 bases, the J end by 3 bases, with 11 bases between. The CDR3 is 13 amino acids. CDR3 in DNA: TGTGCCACGGGTGAGAGGTACACCGGGGAGCTGTTTTTT. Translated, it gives CATGERYTGELFF.

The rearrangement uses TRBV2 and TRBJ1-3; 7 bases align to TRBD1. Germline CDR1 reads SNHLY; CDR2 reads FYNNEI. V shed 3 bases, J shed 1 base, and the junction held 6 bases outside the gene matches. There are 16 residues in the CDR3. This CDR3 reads CASSEQGGRSGNTIYF. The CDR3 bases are TGTGCCAGCAGTGAGCAAGGGGGCAGGTCTGGAAACACCATATATTTT.

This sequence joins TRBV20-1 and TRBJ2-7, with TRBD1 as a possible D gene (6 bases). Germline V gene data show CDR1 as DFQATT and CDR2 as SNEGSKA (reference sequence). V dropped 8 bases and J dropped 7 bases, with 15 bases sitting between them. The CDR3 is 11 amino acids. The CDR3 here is CSTNRVGEQYV. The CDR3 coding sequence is TGCAGTACGAACAGGGTCGGGGAGCAGTACGTC.

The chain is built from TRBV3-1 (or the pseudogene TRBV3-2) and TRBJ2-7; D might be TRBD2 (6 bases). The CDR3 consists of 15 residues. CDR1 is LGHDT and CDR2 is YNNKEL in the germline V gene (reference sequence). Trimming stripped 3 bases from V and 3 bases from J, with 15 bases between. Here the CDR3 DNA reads TGTGCCAGCAGCCAGGGGGGAGGTCCCCTCTACGAGCAGTACGTC. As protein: CASSQGGGPLYEQYV.

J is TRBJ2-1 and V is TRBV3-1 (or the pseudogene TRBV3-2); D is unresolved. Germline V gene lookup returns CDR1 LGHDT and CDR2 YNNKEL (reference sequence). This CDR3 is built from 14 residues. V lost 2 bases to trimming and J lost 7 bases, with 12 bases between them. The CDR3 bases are TGTGCCAGCAGCCAACGGTCTATGCGGAATGAGCAGTTCTTC. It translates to CASSQRSMRNEQFF.

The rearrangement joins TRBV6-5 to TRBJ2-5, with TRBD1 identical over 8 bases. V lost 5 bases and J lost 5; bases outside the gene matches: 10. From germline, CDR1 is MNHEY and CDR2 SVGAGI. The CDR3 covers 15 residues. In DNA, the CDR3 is TGTGCCAGCAGTACCCCGACAGGGGTAGGGGAGACCCAGTACTTC. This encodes CASSTPTGVGETQYF.

The CDR3 sequence: CASSLTGSSSSSYNEQFF. CDR3 DNA: TGTGCCAGCAGCCTTACCGGGTCGTCGTCTAGCTCCTACAATGAGCAGTTCTTC. The gene calls are TRBV28 and TRBJ2-1; D not certain. V gave up 6 bases and J gave up 0 bases, with 21 bases separating them. This CDR3 comprises 18 residues. CDR1 and CDR2 (germline): MDHEN, SYDVKM.

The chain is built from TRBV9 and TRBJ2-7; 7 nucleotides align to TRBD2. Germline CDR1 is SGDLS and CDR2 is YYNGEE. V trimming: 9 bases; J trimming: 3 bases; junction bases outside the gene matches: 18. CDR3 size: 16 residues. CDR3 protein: CATCRRLAESHYEQYV. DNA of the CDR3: TGTGCCACCTGCCGGCGGCTAGCGGAAAGTCACTACGAGCAGTACGTC.

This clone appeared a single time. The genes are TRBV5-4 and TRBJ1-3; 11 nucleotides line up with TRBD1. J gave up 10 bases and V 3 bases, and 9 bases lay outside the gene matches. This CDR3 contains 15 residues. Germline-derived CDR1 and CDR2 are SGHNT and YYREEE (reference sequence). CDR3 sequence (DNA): TGTGCCAGCAGCTCCCCAAGAGGGACAGGGGGAACCATATATTTT. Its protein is CASSSPRGTGGTIYF.